This T cell receptor beta chain was captured in a study of cytomegalovirus exposure and HLA in healthy donors. 60 Vbeta and 13 Jbeta primers were used in PCR. The assay was immunoSEQ multiplex PCR, and TCRdb's table has in-frame clones only and misses some. The data hold more than 70,000 clones, with 75% to 85% observed a single time. This clone has a single count. Its antigen is not known. General study results and limits: Being productive about 87% or about 30% of the time was typical of most TCR beta V segments in an earlier analysis.

The CDR3 consists of 16 residues. The V end was cut by 0 bases, the J end by 0 bases, with 12 bases between. Germline V gene lookup returns CDR1 SGHAT and CDR2 FQNNGV. The source material was PBMCs. The chain links TRBV11-2 to TRBJ2-7; no reliable D call. The clonotype was recovered from a man aged 50-59 years in good health and CMV-seropositive. The CDR3 protein is CASSLDLLGTSYEQYF. The CDR3 DNA reads TGTGCCAGCAGCTTAGATCTACTGGGCACCTCCTACGAGCAGTACTTC. The full variable domain, with the rest looked up from reference TRBV11-2 and TRBJ2-7, is EAGVAQSPRYKIIEKRQSVAFWCNPISGHATLYWYQQILGQGPKLLIQFQNNGVVDDSQLPKDRFSAERLKGVDSTLKIQPAKLEDSAVYLCASSLDLLGTSYEQYFGPGTRLTVT.